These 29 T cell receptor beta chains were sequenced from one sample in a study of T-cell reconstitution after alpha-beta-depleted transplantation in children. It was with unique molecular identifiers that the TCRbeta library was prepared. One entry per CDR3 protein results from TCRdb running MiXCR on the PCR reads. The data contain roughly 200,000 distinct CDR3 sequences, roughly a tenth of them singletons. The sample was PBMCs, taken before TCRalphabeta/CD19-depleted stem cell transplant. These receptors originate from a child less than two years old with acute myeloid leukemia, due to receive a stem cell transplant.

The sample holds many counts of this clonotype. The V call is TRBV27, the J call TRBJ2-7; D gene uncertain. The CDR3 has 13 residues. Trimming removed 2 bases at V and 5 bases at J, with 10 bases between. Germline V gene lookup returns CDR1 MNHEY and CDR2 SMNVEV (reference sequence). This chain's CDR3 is CASSLNLDNEQYF. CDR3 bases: TGTGCCAGCAGTTTAAACCTAGATAACGAGCAGTACTTC.

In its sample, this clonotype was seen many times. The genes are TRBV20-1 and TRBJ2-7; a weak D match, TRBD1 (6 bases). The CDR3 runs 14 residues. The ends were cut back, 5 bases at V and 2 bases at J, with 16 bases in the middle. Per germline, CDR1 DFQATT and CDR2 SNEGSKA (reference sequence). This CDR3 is CSAPDSSLTYEQYF. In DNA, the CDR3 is TGCAGTGCTCCGGACAGCTCCCTGACCTACGAGCAGTACTTC.

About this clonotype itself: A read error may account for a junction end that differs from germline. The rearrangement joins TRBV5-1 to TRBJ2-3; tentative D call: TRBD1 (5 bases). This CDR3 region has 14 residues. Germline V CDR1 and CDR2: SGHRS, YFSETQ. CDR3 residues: CASSLMTDADTQYF. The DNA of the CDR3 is TGCGCCAGCAGCCTAATGACAGACGCAGATACGCAGTATTTC.

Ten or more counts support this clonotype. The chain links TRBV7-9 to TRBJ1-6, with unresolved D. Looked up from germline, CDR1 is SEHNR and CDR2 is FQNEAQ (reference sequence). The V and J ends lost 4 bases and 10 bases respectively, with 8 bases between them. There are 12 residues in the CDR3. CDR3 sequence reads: CASSSNQSPLHF. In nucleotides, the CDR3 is TGTGCCAGCAGCTCGAACCAATCACCCCTCCACTTT. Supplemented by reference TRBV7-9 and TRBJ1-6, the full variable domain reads DTGVSQNPRHKITKRGQNVTFRCDPISEHNRLYWYRQTLGQGPEFLTYFQNEAQLEKSRLLSDRFSAERPKGSFSTLEIQRTEQGDSAMYLCASSSNQSPLHFGNGTRLTVT.

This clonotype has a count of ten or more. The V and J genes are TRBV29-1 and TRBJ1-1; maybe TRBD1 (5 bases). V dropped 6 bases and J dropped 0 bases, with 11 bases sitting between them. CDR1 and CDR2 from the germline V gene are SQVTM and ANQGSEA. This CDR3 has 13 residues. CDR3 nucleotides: TGCAGCGTAGGGGACTGGATGAACACTGAAGCTTTCTTT. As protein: CSVGDWMNTEAFF. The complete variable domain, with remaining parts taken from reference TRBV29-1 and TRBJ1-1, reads SAVISQKPSRDICQRGTSLTIQCQVDSQVTMMFWYRQQPGQSLTLIATANQGSEATYESGFVIDKFPISRPNLTFSTLTVSNMSPEDSSIYLCSVGDWMNTEAFFGQGTRLTVV.

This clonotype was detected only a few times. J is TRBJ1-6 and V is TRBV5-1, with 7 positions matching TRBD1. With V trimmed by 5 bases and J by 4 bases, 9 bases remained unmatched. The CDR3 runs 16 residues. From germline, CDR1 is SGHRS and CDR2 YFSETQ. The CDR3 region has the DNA TGCGCCAGCAGTTTAGAGGGGGCTGCGTATAATTCACCCCTCCACTTT. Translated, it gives CASSLEGAAYNSPLHF. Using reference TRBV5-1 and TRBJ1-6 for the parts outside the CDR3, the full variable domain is KAGVTQTPRYLIKTRGQQVTLSCSPISGHRSVSWYQQTPGQGLQFLFEYFSETQRNKGNFPGRFSGRQFSNSRSEMNVSTLELGDSALYLCASSLEGAAYNSPLHFGNGTRLTVT.

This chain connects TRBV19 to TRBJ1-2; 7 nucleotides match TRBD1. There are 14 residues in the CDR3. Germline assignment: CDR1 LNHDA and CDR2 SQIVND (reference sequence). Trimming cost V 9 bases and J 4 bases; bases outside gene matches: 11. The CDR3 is CASTDGQEIYGYTF. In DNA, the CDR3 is TGTGCCAGCACTGACGGACAGGAGATCTATGGCTACACCTTC.

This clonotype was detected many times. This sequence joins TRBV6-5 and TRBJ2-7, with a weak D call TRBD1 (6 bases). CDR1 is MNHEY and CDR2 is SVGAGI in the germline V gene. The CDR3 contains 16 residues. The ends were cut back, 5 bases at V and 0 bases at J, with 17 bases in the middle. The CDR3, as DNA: TGTGCCAGCAGTCGCGAGGGGACAAGTGGCTCCTACGAGCAGTACTTC. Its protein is CASSREGTSGSYEQYF.

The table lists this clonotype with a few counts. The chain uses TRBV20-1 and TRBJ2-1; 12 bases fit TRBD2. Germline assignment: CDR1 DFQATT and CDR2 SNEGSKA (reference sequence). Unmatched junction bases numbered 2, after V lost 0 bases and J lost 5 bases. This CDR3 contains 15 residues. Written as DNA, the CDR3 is TGCAGTGCTAGAGATGGACTAGCGGGAAACAATGAGCAGTTCTTC. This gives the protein CSARDGLAGNNEQFF.

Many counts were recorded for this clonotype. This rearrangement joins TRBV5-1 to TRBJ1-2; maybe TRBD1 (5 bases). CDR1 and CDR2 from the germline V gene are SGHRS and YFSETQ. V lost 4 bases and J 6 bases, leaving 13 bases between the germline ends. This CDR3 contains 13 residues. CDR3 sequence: CASSPRDPDGYTF. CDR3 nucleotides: TGCGCCAGCAGCCCCAGGGATCCCGATGGCTACACCTTC.

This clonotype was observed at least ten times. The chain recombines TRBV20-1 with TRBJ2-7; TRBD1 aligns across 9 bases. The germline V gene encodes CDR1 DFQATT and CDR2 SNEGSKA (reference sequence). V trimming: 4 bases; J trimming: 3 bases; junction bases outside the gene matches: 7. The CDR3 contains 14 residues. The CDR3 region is CSANSGTGYYEQYF. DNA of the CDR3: TGCAGTGCTAACTCCGGGACAGGGTACTACGAGCAGTACTTC.

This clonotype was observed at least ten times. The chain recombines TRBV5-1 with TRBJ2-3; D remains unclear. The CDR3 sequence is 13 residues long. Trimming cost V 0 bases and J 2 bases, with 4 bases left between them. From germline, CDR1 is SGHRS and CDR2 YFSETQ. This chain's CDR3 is CASSLGYTDTQYF. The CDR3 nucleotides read TGCGCCAGCAGCTTGGGTTACACAGATACGCAGTATTTT. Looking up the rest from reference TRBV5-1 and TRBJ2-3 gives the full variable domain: KAGVTQTPRYLIKTRGQQVTLSCSPISGHRSVSWYQQTPGQGLQFLFEYFSETQRNKGNFPGRFSGRQFSNSRSEMNVSTLELGDSALYLCASSLGYTDTQYFGPGTRLTVL.

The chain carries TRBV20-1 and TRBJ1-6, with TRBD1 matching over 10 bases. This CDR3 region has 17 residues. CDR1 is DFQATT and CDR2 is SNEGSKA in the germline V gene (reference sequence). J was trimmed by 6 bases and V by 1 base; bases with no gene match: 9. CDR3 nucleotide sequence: TGCAGTGCTAGAGGCAGGACAGGGGGTCCTTCTAATTCACCCCTCCACTTT. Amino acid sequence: CSARGRTGGPSNSPLHF.

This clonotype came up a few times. In nucleotides, the CDR3 is TGTGCCAGCGCTACGGTGGGGGCCAACACCGGGGAGCTGTTTTTT. It translates to CASATVGANTGELFF. The rearrangement links TRBV27 to TRBJ2-2; a possible D gene is TRBD1 (6 bases). Germline V gives CDR1 MNHEY, CDR2 SMNVEV (reference sequence). The CDR3 sequence is 15 residues long. Trimming took off 8 bases at V and 2 bases at J, with 15 bases between the two ends.

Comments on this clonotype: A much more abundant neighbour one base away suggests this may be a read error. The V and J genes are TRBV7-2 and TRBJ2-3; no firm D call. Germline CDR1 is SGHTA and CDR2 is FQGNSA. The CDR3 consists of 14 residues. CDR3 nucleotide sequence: TGTGCCTGCAGCTACAGCACTAGCACAGATACGCAGTATTTT. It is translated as CACSYSTSTDTQYF.

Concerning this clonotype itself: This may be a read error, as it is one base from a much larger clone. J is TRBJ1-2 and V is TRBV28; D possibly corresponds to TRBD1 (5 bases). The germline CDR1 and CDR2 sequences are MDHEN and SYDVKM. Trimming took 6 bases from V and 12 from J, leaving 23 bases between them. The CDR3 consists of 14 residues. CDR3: CASRGSGYAKGDTF. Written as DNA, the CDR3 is TGTGCCAGCAGAGGGTCAGGGTACGCGAAGGGCGACACCTTC.

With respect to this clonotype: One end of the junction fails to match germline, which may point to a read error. The CDR3 region has the DNA TGTGCCATCAGTTTAGCGCGGTTAGCGGGGGGTGTAGCCATCGATGAGCAGTTCTTC. Its translation is CAISLARLAGGVAIDEQFF. V usage is TRBV12-3 or TRBV12-4 and J usage is TRBJ2-1, with 10 bases aligning to TRBD2. This CDR3 spans 19 amino acids.

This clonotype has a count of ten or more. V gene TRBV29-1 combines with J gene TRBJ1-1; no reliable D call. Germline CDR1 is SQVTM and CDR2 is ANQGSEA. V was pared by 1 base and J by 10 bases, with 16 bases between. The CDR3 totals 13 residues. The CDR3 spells CSVEGALGGPAFF. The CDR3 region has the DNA TGCAGCGTTGAAGGGGCCTTGGGTGGCCCAGCTTTCTTT.

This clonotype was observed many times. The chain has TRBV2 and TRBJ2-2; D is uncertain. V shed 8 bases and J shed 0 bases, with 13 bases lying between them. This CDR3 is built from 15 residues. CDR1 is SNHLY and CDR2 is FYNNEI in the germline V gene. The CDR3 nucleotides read TGTGCCAGCCGTGGACCACTCGCGAACACCGGGGAGCTGTTTTTT. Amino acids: CASRGPLANTGELFF.

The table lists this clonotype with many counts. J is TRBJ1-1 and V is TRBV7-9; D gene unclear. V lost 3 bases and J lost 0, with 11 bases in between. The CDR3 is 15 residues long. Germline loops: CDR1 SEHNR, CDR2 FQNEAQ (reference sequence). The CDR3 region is CASSLALGMNTEAFF. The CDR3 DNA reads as TGTGCCAGCAGCTTGGCCTTGGGTATGAACACTGAAGCTTTCTTT. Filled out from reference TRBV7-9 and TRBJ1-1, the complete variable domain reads DTGVSQNPRHKITKRGQNVTFRCDPISEHNRLYWYRQTLGQGPEFLTYFQNEAQLEKSRLLSDRFSAERPKGSFSTLEIQRTEQGDSAMYLCASSLALGMNTEAFFGQGTRLTVV.

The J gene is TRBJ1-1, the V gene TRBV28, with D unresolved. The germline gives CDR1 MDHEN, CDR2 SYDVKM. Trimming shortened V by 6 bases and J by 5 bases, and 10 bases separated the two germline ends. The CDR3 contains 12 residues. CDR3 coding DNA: TGTGCCAGCAGACTGCAACGGACTGAAGCTTTCTTT. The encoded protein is CASRLQRTEAFF.

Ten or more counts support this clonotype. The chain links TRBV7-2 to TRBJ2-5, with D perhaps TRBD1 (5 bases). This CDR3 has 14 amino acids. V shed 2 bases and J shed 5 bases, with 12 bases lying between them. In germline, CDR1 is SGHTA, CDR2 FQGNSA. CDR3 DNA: TGTGCCAGCAGCTTATCAGGGCGAGGTGAGACCCAGTACTTC. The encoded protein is CASSLSGRGETQYF.

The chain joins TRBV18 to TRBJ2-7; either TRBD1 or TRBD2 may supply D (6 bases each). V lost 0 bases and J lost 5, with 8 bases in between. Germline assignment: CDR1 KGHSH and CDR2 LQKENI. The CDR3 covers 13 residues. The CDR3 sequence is CASSPPGGNEQYF. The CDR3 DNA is TGTGCCAGCTCACCACCGGGGGGCAACGAGCAGTACTTC.

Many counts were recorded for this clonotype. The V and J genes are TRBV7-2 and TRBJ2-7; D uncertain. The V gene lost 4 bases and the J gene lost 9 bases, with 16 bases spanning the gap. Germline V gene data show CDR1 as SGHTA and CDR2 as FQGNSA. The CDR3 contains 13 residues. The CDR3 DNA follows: TGTGCCAGCAGCTCGTTGCTGGAAAAAGGGCAGTACTTC. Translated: CASSSLLEKGQYF.

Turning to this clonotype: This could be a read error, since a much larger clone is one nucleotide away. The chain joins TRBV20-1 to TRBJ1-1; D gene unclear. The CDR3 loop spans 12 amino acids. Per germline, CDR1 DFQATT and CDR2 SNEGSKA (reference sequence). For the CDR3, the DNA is TGCAGTGCCCCCCGTTGGAACACTGAAGTTTTCTTT. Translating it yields CSAPRWNTEVFF.

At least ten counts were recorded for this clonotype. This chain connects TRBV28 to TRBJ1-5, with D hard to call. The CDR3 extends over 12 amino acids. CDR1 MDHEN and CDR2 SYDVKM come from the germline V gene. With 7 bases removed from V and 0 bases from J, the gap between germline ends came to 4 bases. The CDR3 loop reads CASTGSNQPQHF. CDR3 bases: TGTGCCAGCACGGGTAGCAATCAGCCCCAGCATTTT.

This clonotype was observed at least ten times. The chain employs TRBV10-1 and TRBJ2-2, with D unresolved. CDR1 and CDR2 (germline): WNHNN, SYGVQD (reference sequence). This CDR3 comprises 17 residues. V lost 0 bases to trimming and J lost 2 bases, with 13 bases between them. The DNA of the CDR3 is TGCGCCAGCAGTGAGTCGGTTTCCTTGGTCAACACCGGGGAGCTGTTTTTT. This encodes CASSESVSLVNTGELFF.

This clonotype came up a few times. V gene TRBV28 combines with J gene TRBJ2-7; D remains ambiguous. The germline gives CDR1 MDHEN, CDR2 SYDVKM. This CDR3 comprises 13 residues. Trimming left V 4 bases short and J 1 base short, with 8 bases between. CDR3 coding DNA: TGTGCCAGCAGTTCTCCAATTTCCTACGAGCAGTACTTC. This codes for CASSSPISYEQYF.

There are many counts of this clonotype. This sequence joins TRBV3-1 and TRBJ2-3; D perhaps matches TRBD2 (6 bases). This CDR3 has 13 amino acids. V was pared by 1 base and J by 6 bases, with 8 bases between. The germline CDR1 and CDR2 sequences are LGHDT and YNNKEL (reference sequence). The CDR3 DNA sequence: TGTGCCAGCAGCCAAGCGGGGGAGGATACGCAGTATTTT. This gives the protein CASSQAGEDTQYF.